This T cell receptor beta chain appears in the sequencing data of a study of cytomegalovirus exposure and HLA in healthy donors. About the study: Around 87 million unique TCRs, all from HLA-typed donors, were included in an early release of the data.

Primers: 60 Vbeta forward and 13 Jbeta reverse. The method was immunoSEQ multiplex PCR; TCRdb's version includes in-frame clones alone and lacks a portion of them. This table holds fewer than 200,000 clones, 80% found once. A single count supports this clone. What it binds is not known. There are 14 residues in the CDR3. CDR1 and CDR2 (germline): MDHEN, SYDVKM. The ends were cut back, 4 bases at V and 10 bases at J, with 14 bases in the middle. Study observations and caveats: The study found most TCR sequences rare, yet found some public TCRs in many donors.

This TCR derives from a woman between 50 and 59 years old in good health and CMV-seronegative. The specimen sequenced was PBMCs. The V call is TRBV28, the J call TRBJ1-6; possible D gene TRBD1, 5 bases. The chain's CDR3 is CASSSQGFRSPLHF. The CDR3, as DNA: TGTGCCAGCAGTTCCCAGGGTTTTAGGTCACCCCTCCACTTT.